This TCR beta chain was sequenced during a study of T cells in Graves' hyperthyroidism and ophthalmopathy. The V end was cut by 3 bases, the J end by 2 bases, with 13 bases between. CDR1 is DFQATT and CDR2 is SNEGSKA in the germline V gene (reference sequence). This CDR3 is built from 14 residues. Study conclusions and caveats: In blood, most of the thyroid clonotypes expanded above 0.001 were also present. In the analysis, a 13 V-J model separated ophthalmopathy from stable hyperthyroidism.

This clonotype occurred many times. The antigen remains undetermined. Researchers amplified the TCR beta CDR3 regions from RNA transcripts. The TCR CDR3 first-round RT-PCR relied on the HTBI primer set. TCRdb processed the multiplex PCR reads anew with MiXCR; each CDR3 protein has one entry. The repertoire consists of roughly 650,000 distinct CDR3 sequences, with more than 15% occurring once and the leading ten covering less than 3.5%. This sample holds PBMCs from 8 to 10 ml fresh peripheral blood. Sequencing used blood. V gene TRBV20-1 combines with J gene TRBJ2-5; maybe TRBD1 (6 bases). This receptor was identified in a middle-aged woman with Graves' ophthalmopathy. CDR3 DNA: TGCAGTGCTAGGAAGGGGGACCGACAAGAGACCCAGTACTTC. Its translation: CSARKGDRQETQYF.